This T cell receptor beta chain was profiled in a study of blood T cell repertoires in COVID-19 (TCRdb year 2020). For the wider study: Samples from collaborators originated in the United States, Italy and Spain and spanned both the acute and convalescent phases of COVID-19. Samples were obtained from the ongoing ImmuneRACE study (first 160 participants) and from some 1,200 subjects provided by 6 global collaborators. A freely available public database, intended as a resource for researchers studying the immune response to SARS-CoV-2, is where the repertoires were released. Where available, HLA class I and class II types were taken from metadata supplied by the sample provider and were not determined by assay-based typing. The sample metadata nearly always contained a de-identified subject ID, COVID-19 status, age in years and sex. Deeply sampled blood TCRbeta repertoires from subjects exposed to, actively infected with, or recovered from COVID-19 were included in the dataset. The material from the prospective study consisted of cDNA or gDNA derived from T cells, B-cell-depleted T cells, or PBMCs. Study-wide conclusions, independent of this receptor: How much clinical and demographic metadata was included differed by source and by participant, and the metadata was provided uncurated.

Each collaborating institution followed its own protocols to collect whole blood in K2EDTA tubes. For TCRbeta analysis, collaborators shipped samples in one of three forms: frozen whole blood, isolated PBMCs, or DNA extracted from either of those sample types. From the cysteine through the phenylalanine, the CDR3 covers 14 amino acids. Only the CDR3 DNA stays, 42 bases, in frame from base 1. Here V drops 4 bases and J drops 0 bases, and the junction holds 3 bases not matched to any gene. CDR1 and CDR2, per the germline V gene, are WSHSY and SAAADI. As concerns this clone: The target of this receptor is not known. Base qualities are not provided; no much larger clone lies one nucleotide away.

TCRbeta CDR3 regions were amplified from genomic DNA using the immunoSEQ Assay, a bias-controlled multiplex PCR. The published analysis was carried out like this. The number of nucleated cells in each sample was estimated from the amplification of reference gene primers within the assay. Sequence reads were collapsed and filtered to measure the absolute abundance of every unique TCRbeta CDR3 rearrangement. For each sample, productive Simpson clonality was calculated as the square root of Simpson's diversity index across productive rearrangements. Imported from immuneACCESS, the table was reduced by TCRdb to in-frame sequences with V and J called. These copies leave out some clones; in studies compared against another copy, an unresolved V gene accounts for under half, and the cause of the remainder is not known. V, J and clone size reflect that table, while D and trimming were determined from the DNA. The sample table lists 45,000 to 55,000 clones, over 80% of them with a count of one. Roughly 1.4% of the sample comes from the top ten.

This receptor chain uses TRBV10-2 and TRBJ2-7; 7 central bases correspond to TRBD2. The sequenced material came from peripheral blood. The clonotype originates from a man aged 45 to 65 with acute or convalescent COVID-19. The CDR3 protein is CASSVAGVSYEQYF. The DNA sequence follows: TGCGCCAGCAGTGTTGCGGGAGTCTCCTACGAGCAGTACTTC.